This record looks at one TCR beta chain sequence and its context. This sample was included in a study of technical replicates of blood from a few donors. Germline V gene data show CDR1 as MNHEY and CDR2 as SVGAGI. Trimming took 0 bases from V and 6 from J; bases not matched to a gene: 4. The CDR3 is made up of 14 amino acids. Some clones are missing from TCRdb's copy, which holds only in-frame ones; the method was immunoSEQ multiplex PCR. The profile shows approximately 99,000 clones, about 96% of them singletons. The chain recombines TRBV6-5 with TRBJ1-2; 7 nucleotides agree with TRBD1. Sequencing was performed on T cells isolated from PBMCs. This TCR was recovered from a human donor in good health. In nucleotides, the CDR3 is TGTGCCAGCAGTTACTCAGGGGGCGAAGATGGCTACACCTTC. Its protein product is CASSYSGGEDGYTF.